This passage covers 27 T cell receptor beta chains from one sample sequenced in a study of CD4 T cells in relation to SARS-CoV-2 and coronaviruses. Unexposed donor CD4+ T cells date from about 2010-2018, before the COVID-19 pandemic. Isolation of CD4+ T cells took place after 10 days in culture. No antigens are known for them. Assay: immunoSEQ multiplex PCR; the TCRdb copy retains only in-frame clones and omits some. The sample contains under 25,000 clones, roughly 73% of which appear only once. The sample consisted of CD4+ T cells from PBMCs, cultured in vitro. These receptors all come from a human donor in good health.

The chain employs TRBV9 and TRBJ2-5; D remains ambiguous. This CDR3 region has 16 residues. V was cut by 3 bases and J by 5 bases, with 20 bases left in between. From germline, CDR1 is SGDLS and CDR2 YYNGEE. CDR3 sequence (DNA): TGTGCCAGCAGCGCCTCCCCAGTACTGTTCGTGGAGACCCAGTACTTC. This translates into CASSASPVLFVETQYF.

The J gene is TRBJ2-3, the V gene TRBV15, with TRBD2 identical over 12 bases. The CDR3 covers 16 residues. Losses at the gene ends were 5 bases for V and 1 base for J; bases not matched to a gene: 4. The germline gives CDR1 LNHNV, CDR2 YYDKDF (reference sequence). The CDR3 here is CATSRRLAGGTDTQYF. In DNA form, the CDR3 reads TGTGCCACCAGCCGCAGACTAGCGGGAGGCACAGATACGCAGTATTTT.

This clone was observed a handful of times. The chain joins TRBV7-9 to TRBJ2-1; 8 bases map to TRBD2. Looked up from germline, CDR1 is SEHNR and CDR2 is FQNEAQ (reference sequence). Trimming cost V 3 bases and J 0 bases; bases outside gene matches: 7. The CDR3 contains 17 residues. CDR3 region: CASSFLAGGGSYNEQFF. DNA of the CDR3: TGTGCCAGCAGCTTTTTGGCGGGAGGCGGCTCCTACAATGAGCAGTTCTTC.

The CDR3 coding sequence is TGTGCCAGCAGTGAATCTTTATACGGTAGCGGCGAGCAGTACTTC. Protein: CASSESLYGSGEQYF. The V gene is TRBV25-1, the J gene TRBJ2-7, with a weak D call TRBD2 (6 bases). Deletions cut 1 base from V and 6 bases from J, with 16 bases between. CDR3 length: 15 amino acids. Germline assignment: CDR1 MGHDK and CDR2 SYGVNS.

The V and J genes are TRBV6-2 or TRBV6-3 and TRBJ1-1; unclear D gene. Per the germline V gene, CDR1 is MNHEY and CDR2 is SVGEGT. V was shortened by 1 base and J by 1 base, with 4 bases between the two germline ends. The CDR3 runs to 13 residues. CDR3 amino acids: CASSYLGNTEAFF. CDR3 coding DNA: TGTGCCAGCAGTTACTTGGGGAACACTGAAGCTTTCTTT.

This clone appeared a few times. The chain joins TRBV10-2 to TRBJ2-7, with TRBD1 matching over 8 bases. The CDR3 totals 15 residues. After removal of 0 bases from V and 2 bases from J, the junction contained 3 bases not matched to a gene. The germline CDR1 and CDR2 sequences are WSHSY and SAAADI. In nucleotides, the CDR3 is TGCGCCAGCAGTGAGTCAAACAGGGGGACCTACGAGCAGTACTTC. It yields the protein CASSESNRGTYEQYF.

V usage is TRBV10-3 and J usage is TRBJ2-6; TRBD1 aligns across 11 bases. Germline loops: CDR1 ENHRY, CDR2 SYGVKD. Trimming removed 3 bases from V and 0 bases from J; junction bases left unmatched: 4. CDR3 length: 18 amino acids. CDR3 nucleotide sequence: TGTGCCATCAGTGATACCGGGACAGGGGGCTCTGGGGCCAACGTCCTGACTTTC. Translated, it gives CAISDTGTGGSGANVLTF.

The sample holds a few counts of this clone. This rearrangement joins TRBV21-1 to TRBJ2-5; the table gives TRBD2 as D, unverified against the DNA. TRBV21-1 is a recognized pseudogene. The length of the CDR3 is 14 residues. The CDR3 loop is CASSKGRVVETQYF. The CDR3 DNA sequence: TGTGCCAGCAGCAAAGGGAGGGTTGTAGAGACCCAGTACTTC.

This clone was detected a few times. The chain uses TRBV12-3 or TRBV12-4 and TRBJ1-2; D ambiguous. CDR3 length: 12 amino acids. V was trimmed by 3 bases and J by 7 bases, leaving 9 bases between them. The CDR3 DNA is TGTGCCAGCAGTTTCCAGTCTGGTGGCTACACCTTC. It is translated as CASSFQSGGYTF.

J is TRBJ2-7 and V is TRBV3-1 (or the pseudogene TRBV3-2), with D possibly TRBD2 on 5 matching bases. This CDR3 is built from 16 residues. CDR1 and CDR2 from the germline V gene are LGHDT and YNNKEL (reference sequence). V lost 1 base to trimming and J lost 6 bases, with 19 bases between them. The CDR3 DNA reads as TGTGCCAGCAGCCAAGTGGGCCATCGAGGGCTTGGCGAGCAGTACTTC. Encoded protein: CASSQVGHRGLGEQYF.

The CDR3 DNA reads as TGTGCCAGCGCTACTTCGGGGAACTATGGCTACACCTTC. This encodes CASATSGNYGYTF. The chain employs TRBV3-1 (or the pseudogene TRBV3-2) and TRBJ1-2; D is uncertain. This CDR3 is built from 13 residues. CDR1 and CDR2 from the germline V gene are LGHDT and YNNKEL (reference sequence). Trimming shortened V by 8 bases and J by 2 bases, and 12 bases separated the two germline ends.

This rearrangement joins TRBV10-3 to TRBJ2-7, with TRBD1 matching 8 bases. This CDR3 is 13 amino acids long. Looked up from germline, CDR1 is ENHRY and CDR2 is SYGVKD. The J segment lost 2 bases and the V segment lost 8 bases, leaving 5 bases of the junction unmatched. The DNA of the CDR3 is TGTGCCATCGAGGGACAGGACACCTACGAGCAGTACTTC. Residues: CAIEGQDTYEQYF.

The CDR3 nucleotides read TGTGCCAGCTCACCCGACAGGATTATGAACACTGAAGCTTTCTTT. The encoded protein is CASSPDRIMNTEAFF. The rearrangement uses TRBV18 and TRBJ1-1; a weak D match, TRBD1 (6 bases). In germline, CDR1 is KGHSH, CDR2 LQKENI. Trimming shortened V by 3 bases and J by 0 bases, and 11 bases separated the two germline ends. The CDR3 contains 15 residues.

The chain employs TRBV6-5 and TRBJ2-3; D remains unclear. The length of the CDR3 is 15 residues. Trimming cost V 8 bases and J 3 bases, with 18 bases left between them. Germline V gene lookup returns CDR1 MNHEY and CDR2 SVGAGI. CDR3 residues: CASWSLTLGTDTQYF. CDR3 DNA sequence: TGTGCCAGCTGGTCATTGACCCTGGGAACAGATACGCAGTATTTT.

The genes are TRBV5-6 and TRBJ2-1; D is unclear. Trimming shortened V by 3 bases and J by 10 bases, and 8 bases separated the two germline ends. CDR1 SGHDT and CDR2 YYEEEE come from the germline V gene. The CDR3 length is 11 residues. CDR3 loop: CASSWRGEQFF. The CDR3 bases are TGTGCCAGCAGCTGGCGTGGGGAGCAGTTCTTC.

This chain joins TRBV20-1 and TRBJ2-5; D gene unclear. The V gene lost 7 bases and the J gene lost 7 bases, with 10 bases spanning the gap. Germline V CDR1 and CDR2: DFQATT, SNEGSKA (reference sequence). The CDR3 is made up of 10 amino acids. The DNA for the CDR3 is TGCAGTGTGGGGTTGGGGACCCAGTACTTC. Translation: CSVGLGTQYF.

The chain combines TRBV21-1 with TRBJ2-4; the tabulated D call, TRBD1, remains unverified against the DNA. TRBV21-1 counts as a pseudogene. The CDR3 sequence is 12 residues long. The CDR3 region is CASSKEGEIQYF. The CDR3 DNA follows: TGTGCCAGCAGCAAAGAAGGGGAAATTCAGTACTTC.

In DNA, the CDR3 is TGTGCCAGCAGGGGACAGGGGGCATATCAGCCCCAGCATTTT. Encoded protein: CASRGQGAYQPQHF. The chain uses TRBV6-5 and TRBJ1-5, with 12 positions matching TRBD1. Germline CDR1 and CDR2: MNHEY and SVGAGI. The CDR3 runs to 14 residues. J gave up 5 bases and V 6 bases, and 2 bases lay outside the gene matches.

The CDR3 coding sequence is TGTGCCAGCAGCCAAGACCCATACAGGGAAGAGACCCAGTACTTC. Translating gives CASSQDPYREETQYF. V is TRBV4-2 and J is TRBJ2-5, with D possibly being TRBD1 (6 bases). The CDR3 contains 15 residues. Germline values: CDR1 LGHNA, CDR2 YNFKEQ. The germline V and J ends were trimmed by 0 bases and 3 bases, with 11 bases remaining between them.

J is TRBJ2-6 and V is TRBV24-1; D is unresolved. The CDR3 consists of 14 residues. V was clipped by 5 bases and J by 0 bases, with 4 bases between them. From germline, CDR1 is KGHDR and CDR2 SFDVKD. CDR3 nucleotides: TGTGCCACCAGTGTTGGCTCTGGGGCCAACGTCCTGACTTTC. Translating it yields CATSVGSGANVLTF.

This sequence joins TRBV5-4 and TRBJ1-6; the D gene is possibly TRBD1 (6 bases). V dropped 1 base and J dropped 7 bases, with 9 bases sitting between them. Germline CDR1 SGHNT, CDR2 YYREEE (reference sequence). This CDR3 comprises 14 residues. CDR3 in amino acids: CASSLQGRNSPLHF. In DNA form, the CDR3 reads TGTGCCAGCAGCTTGCAGGGGCGAAATTCACCCCTCCACTTT.

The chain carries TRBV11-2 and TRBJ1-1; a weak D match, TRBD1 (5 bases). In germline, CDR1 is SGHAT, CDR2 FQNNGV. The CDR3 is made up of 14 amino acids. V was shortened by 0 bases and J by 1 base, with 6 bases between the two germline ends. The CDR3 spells CASSLDRENTEAFF. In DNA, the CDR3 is TGTGCCAGCAGCTTAGACAGGGAGAACACTGAAGCTTTCTTT.

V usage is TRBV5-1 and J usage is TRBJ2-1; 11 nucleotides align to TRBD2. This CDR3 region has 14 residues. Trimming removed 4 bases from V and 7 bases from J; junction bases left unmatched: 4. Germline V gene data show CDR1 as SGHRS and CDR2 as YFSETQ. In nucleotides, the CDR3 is TGCGCCAGCAGCATAGGGACTAGCGGTAATGAGCAGTTCTTC. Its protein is CASSIGTSGNEQFF.

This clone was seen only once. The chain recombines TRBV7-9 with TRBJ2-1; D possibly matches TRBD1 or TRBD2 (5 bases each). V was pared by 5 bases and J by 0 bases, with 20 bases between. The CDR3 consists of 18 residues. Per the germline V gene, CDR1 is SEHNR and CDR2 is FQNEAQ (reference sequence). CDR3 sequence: CASSPPGAGSSSYNEQFF. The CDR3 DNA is TGTGCCAGCAGCCCTCCTGGGGCGGGTTCTAGCTCCTACAATGAGCAGTTCTTC.

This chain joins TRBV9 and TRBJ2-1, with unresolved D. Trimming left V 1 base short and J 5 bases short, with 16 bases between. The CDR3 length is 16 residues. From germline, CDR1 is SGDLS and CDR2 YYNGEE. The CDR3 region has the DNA TGTGCCAGCAGCGTAAACCCGACCCCCATCAACAATGAGCAGTTCTTC. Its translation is CASSVNPTPINNEQFF.

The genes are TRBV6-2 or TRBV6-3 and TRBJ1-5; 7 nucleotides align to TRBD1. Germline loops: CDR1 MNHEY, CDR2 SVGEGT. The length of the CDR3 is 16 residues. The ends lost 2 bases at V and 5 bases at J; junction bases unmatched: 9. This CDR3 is CASSYNRGGGDQPQHF. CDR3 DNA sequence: TGTGCCAGCAGTTACAATCGAGGAGGGGGCGATCAGCCCCAGCATTTT.

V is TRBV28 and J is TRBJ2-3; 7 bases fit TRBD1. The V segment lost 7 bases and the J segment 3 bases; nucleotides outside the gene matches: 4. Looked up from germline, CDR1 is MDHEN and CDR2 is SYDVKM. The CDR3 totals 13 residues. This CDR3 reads CASTRQGTDTQYF. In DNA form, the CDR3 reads TGTGCCAGCACCCGACAGGGAACAGATACGCAGTATTTT.